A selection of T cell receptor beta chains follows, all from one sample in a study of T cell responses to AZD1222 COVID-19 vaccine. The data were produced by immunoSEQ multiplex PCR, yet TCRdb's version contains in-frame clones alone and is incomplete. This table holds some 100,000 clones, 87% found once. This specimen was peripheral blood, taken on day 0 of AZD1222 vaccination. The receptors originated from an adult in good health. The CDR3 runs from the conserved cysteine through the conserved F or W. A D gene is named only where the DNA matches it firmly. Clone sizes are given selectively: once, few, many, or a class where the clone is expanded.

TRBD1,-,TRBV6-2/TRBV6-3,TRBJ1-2,TGTGCCAGCACCCCGGGACAGGGGATCACCTATGGCTACACCTTC,CASTPGQGITYGYTF
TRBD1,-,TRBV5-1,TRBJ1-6,TGCGCCAGCAGCCCAGGACAGGGCGCTTCACCCCTCCACTTT,CASSPGQGASPLHF
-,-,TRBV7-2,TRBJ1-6,TGTGCCAGCAGCTCGGACGGTTATAATTCACCCCTCCACTTT,CASSSDGYNSPLHF
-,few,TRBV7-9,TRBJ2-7,TGTGCCAGCAGCTTAGGCCGTGGCAGGGGTTTCGACTACGAGCAGTACTTC,CASSLGRGRGFDYEQYF
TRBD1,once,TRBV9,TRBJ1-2,TGTGCCAGCAACGAAGGGACAGCTGCTAACTATGGCTACACCTTC,CASNEGTAANYGYTF
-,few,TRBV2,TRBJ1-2,TGTGCCAGCAAGTATATGTCGGGGGAATCCTTC,CASKYMSGESF
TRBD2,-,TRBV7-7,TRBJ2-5,TGTGCCAGCAGCCAACAGACTAGCGCAGTAGAGACCCAGTACTTC,CASSQQTSAVETQYF
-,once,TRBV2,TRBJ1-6,TGTGCCAGCCTCCCAGAAAGCTCCTATAATTCACCCCTCCACTTT,CASLPESSYNSPLHF
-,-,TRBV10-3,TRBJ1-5,TGTGCCATCAGTGAGGGCAGCGAATATCAGCCCCAGCATTTT,CAISEGSEYQPQHF
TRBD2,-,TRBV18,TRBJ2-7,TGTGCCAGCTCACTCTCCCGCGCTAGCGGAACCTACGAGCAGTACTTC,CASSLSRASGTYEQYF
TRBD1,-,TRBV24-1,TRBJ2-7,TGTGCCACCAGTGATACCGGGACAGGTAGGAACGAGCAGTACTTC,CATSDTGTGRNEQYF
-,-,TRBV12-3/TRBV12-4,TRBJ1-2,TGTGCCAGCAGTTTAGGGGGGAATGGCTACACCTTC,CASSLGGNGYTF
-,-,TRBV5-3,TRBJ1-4,TGTGCCAGAAGCTTGGGGTTGGCAGTTCCTAATGAAAAACTGTTTTTT,CARSLGLAVPNEKLFF
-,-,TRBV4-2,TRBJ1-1,TGTGCCAGCAGCCCCGATGGGGGTGGGAACACTGAAGCTTTCTTT,CASSPDGGGNTEAFF
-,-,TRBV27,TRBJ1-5,TGTGCCAGCAGTTTAAGGCGGACGAGCAATCAGCCCCAGCATTTT,CASSLRRTSNQPQHF
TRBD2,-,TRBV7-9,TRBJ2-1,TGTGCCAGCAGCTTGACTAGCGGCACGGGAAATGAGCAGTTCTTC,CASSLTSGTGNEQFF
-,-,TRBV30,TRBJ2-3,TGTGCCTGGAGTGTACGGCGGGACAGCACAGATACGCAGTATTTT,CAWSVRRDSTDTQYF
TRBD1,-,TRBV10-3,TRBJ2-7,TGTGCCATCAGTGAGTCGGGGACAGGGAGGGAGCAGTACTTC,CAISESGTGREQYF